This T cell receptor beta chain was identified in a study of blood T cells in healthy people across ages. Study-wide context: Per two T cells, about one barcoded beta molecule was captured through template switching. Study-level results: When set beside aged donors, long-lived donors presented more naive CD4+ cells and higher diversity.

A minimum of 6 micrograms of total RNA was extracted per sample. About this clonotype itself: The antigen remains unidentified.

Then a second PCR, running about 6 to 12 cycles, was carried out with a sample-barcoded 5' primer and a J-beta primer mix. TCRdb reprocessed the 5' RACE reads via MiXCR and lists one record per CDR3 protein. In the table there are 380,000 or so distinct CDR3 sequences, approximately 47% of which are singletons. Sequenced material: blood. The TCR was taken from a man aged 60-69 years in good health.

The CDR3: CSVGLSTDTQYF. The CDR3 DNA reads as TGCAGCGTTGGCCTTAGCACAGATACGCAGTATTTT. The chain joins TRBV29-1 to TRBJ2-3; D is uncertain. Trimming pared 4 bases from V and 0 bases from J, leaving 5 bases between. CDR3 length: 12 residues. Germline assignment: CDR1 SQVTM and CDR2 ANQGSEA.